This T cell receptor (beta chain) comes out of a study of T cells of healthy individuals. With 0 bases removed from V and 0 bases from J, the gap between germline ends came to 8 bases. The germline CDR1 and CDR2 sequences are MNHEY and SVGAGI. The CDR3 totals 16 residues. TCRdb reprocessed the 5' RACE reads with MiXCR, giving one entry per CDR3 protein. This table holds some 100,000 distinct CDR3 sequences, 15% to 20% found once. There are many counts of this clonotype. The receptor's source is a human donor in good health. The gene calls are TRBV6-5 and TRBJ1-4; D remains ambiguous. DNA of the CDR3: TGTGCCAGCAGTTACTCGTTAACAGCAACTAATGAAAAACTGTTTTTT. This codes for CASSYSLTATNEKLFF.